This T cell receptor beta chain stems from a study of shared clonotypes between healthy human individuals. V lost 3 bases and J lost 2; bases outside the gene matches: 9. This CDR3 is built from 16 residues. Germline CDR1 reads SGDLS; CDR2 reads YYNGEE. On this clone itself: Its target is not known.

Study-wide results and caveats: Investigators expected sequencing depth to affect clonotype sharing among donors.

The study ran the assay at deep level. Replicate PCRs were loaded with approximately 300 ng DNA from unsorted PBMC, 30,000 or so T cell genomes. Libraries were prepared by immunoSEQ multiplex PCR; TCRdb keeps only in-frame clonotypes and omits some of them. The data show some 530,000 clones, with roughly 80% seen just once and 9.5% to 15% held by the top ten. The sample consisted of PBMCs. This chain links TRBV9 with TRBJ2-3; 7 positions agree with TRBD2. The clonotype was recovered from a woman in her 40s in good health. Some clones in this sample may be carry-over from other donors' samples. The CDR3, as DNA: TGTGCCAGCAGCGGCGAGGGCGGGGGTTACACAGATACGCAGTATTTT. Translating it yields CASSGEGGGYTDTQYF.